This T cell receptor (beta chain) was observed in a study of breast tumors, draining lymph nodes, adjacent tissues. Axillary draining lymph nodes of breast cancer patients supplied the node samples. This CDR3 contains 15 residues. V lost 5 bases and J lost 7; bases outside the gene matches: 10. The V gene's germline CDR1 is SGHTA and CDR2 FQGTGA. One entry per CDR3 protein results from TCRdb running MiXCR on the multiplex PCR reads. Found here are more than 250,000 distinct CDR3 sequences, about 30% of them singletons; the top ten hold about 1%. In regard to this clonotype: Its antigen is currently unknown.

Notes on the study in general: That most tumor T cells come from lymph nodes remained unproven. Tumor TCR diversity was below lymph nodes but above nontumor tissue. The data were judged consistent with most tumor T cells coming from lymph node and expanding in tumor.

The chain couples TRBV7-3 to TRBJ2-5; TRBD2 aligns across 10 bases. The clonotype was recovered from a female donor with breast cancer. Some clones in this sample may be carry-over from other donors' samples. Sequenced sample: axillary lymph node tissue. CDR3 loop: CASSLMASGSGTQYF. The CDR3 nucleotides read TGTGCCAGCAGCCTAATGGCTAGCGGGAGTGGGACCCAGTACTTC.